Below, 18 T cell receptor beta chains from the same sample are listed, as sequenced in a study of CD8 T cells in ankylosing spondylitis. TCRdb analysed the 5' RACE reads with MiXCR anew, one entry per CDR3 protein. The top ten hold roughly 9.5% of the sample, which has 250,000 to 400,000 distinct CDR3 sequences, around a tenth seen once. The specimen sequenced was blood, either unsorted or a sorted T cell fraction (not recorded which). These receptors all come from a female donor with ankylosing spondylitis or in good health (not recorded which).

Many counts were recorded for this clonotype. The rearrangement links TRBV20-1 to TRBJ2-7; no firm D call. CDR3 size: 15 residues. CDR1 and CDR2 from the germline V gene are DFQATT and SNEGSKA (reference sequence). V was clipped by 0 bases and J by 2 bases, with 14 bases between them. CDR3 DNA sequence: TGCAGTGCTAGAGATCTAGTCGCGAACCCCTACGAGCAGTACTTC. This codes for CSARDLVANPYEQYF.

This clonotype was seen ten or more times. This rearrangement joins TRBV20-1 to TRBJ1-5; D is unclear. Germline CDR1 DFQATT, CDR2 SNEGSKA (reference sequence). The CDR3 sequence is 12 residues long. Trimming removed 4 bases at V and 8 bases at J, with 12 bases between. In DNA, the CDR3 is TGCAGTGCTATTCTTTTCAAGGAGCCCCAGCATTTT. Its protein is CSAILFKEPQHF.

This clonotype was observed at least ten times. This chain connects TRBV7-2 to TRBJ2-3, with 10 bases that match TRBD2. The CDR3 has 15 amino acids. The J segment lost 4 bases and the V segment lost 2 bases, leaving 3 bases of the junction unmatched. CDR1 SGHTA and CDR2 FQGNSA come from the germline V gene. CDR3 protein: CASSLKAGGPDTQYF. As DNA, the CDR3 is TGTGCCAGCAGCTTAAAAGCGGGGGGGCCAGATACGCAGTATTTT.

This clonotype turned up a few times. This rearrangement joins TRBV11-2 to TRBJ2-7; D call uncertain. The CDR3 totals 15 residues. Germline V gene data show CDR1 as SGHAT and CDR2 as FQNNGV. V was cut by 1 base and J by 2 bases, with 12 bases left in between. Here the CDR3 reads CASSLGWGKTYEQYF. CDR3 nucleotides: TGTGCCAGCAGCTTAGGCTGGGGAAAAACCTACGAGCAGTACTTC. Combining the CDR3 with reference TRBV11-2 and TRBJ2-7 gives the whole variable domain EAGVAQSPRYKIIEKRQSVAFWCNPISGHATLYWYQQILGQGPKLLIQFQNNGVVDDSQLPKDRFSAERLKGVDSTLKIQPAKLEDSAVYLCASSLGWGKTYEQYFGPGTRLTVT.

This clonotype appeared a few times. The rearrangement joins TRBV5-1 to TRBJ1-3; D ambiguous. The V and J ends lost 4 bases and 0 bases respectively, with 11 bases between them. The V gene's germline CDR1 is SGHRS and CDR2 YFSETQ. This CDR3 contains 15 residues. CDR3 sequence: CASSLVEGSGNTIYF. The DNA of the CDR3 is TGCGCCAGCAGCCTCGTGGAGGGCTCTGGAAACACCATATATTTT.

Only a few counts were recorded for this clonotype. The chain links TRBV5-1 to TRBJ2-7, with 14 bases matching TRBD2. CDR3 length: 15 amino acids. With 4 bases clipped from V and 5 bases from J, the junction kept 5 bases outside the gene matches. The V gene's germline CDR1 is SGHRS and CDR2 YFSETQ. CDR3 in amino acids: CASSGLAGGLDEQYF. The CDR3 nucleotides are TGCGCCAGCAGCGGACTAGCGGGAGGTCTGGACGAGCAGTACTTC.

This clonotype was observed at least ten times. The chain is built from TRBV30 and TRBJ1-2; no clear D. The ends were cut back, 4 bases at V and 2 bases at J, with 11 bases in the middle. Germline V CDR1 and CDR2: GTSNPN, SVGIG (reference sequence). This CDR3 comprises 13 residues. CDR3 nucleotide sequence: TGTGCCTGGAAACACGGAAGAAACTATGGCTACACCTTC. It yields the protein CAWKHGRNYGYTF. Variable domain in full (rest from reference TRBV30 and TRBJ1-2): SQTIHQWPATLVQPVGSPLSLECTVEGTSNPNLYWYRQAAGRGLQLLFYSVGIGQISSEVPQNLSASRPQDRQFILSSKKLLLSDSGFYLCAWKHGRNYGYTFGSGTRLTVV.

This clonotype was recorded many times. V gene TRBV14 combines with J gene TRBJ2-1; D unresolved. V dropped 4 bases and J dropped 9 bases, with 10 bases sitting between them. This CDR3 region has 12 residues. The germline CDR1 and CDR2 sequences are SGHDN and FVKESK. This CDR3 reads CASSLSATEQFF. The CDR3 DNA follows: TGTGCCAGCAGCCTGTCCGCTACTGAGCAGTTCTTC. Full variable domain (outside the CDR3, taken from reference TRBV14 and TRBJ2-1): EAGVTQFPSHSVIEKGQTVTLRCDPISGHDNLYWYRRVMGKEIKFLLHFVKESKQDESGMPNNRFLAERTGGTYSTLKVQPAELEDSGVYFCASSLSATEQFFGPGTRLTVL.

Concerning this clonotype itself: One junction end disagrees with the germline gene, perhaps due to a read error. This chain's CDR3 is CVGGATYNEQFF. The CDR3 DNA reads TGCGTTGGAGGAGCGACCTACAATGAGCAGTTCTTC. The V gene is TRBV2, the J gene TRBJ2-1, with D tentatively TRBD2 (5 bases). This CDR3 region has 12 residues. In germline, CDR1 is SNHLY, CDR2 FYNNEI.

This clonotype turned up a few times. This sequence joins TRBV15 and TRBJ2-2; 9 bases map to TRBD2. CDR1 and CDR2 from the germline V gene are LNHNV and YYDKDF (reference sequence). This CDR3 has 14 residues. J gave up 4 bases and V 5 bases, and 2 bases lay outside the gene matches. CDR3 region: CATSPSGATGELFF. The CDR3 DNA is TGTGCCACCAGCCCTAGCGGGGCCACCGGGGAGCTGTTTTTT.

The chain carries TRBV20-1 and TRBJ1-2, with D unclear. The V end was cut by 0 bases, the J end by 7 bases, with 12 bases between. There are 13 residues in the CDR3. Germline V gene data show CDR1 as DFQATT and CDR2 as SNEGSKA (reference sequence). Written as DNA, the CDR3 is TGCAGTGCTAGAGATTTCAGGTTGGGTGGCTACACCTTC. Encoded protein: CSARDFRLGGYTF.

The table lists this clonotype with a few counts. V gene TRBV7-2 combines with J gene TRBJ2-2, with D maybe TRBD2 (5 bases). V was trimmed by 5 bases and J by 5 bases, leaving 15 bases between them. The CDR3 consists of 15 residues. CDR1 and CDR2 (germline): SGHTA, FQGNSA. CDR3 amino acids: CASSDRDFGTGELFF. DNA of the CDR3: TGTGCCAGCAGCGACCGGGATTTTGGTACCGGGGAGCTGTTTTTT.

This chain connects TRBV27 to TRBJ2-3, with TRBD2 as a possible D gene (5 bases). The CDR3 totals 15 residues. Trimming removed 6 bases at V and 0 bases at J, with 13 bases between. Per the germline V gene, CDR1 is MNHEY and CDR2 is SMNVEV (reference sequence). CDR3 residues: CASSYLAASTDTQYF. As DNA, the CDR3 is TGTGCCAGCAGCTATCTAGCAGCTAGCACAGATACGCAGTATTTT.

The table lists this clonotype with many counts. The rearrangement links TRBV20-1 to TRBJ1-2; 9 nucleotides match TRBD1. The germline V gene has CDR1 DFQATT and CDR2 SNEGSKA (reference sequence). V trimming: 8 bases; J trimming: 6 bases; junction bases outside the gene matches: 7. This CDR3 region has 12 residues. The CDR3 DNA sequence: TGCAGTCCGGGACAGGGAGTCGATGGCTACACCTTC. It is translated as CSPGQGVDGYTF.

This clonotype was observed many times. The chain joins TRBV5-1 to TRBJ2-3, with D uncertain. There are 14 residues in the CDR3. V was clipped by 4 bases and J by 5 bases, with 14 bases between them. The germline V gene encodes CDR1 SGHRS and CDR2 YFSETQ. This CDR3 reads CASSQISDGDTQYF. CDR3 sequence (DNA): TGCGCCAGCAGCCAAATATCCGATGGAGATACGCAGTATTTT.

This clonotype was seen only a few times. The chain recombines TRBV14 with TRBJ2-1; D unclear. Per the germline V gene, CDR1 is SGHDN and CDR2 is FVKESK. The CDR3 loop spans 16 amino acids. The V gene lost 0 bases and the J gene lost 6 bases, with 15 bases spanning the gap. The CDR3 nucleotides are TGTGCCAGCAGCCAAGATTATGCGCGAAGTGGCAATGAGCAGTTCTTC. Translated: CASSQDYARSGNEQFF.

This clonotype was seen many times. The genes are TRBV11-2 and TRBJ1-1; D uncertain. The CDR3 runs 13 residues. The V end was cut by 0 bases, the J end by 10 bases, with 12 bases between. Looked up from germline, CDR1 is SGHAT and CDR2 is FQNNGV. CDR3 nucleotides: TGTGCCAGCAGCTTAGAAGTGGGGATTGGAGCTTTCTTT. As protein: CASSLEVGIGAFF.

This clonotype has ten or more counts. The rearrangement uses TRBV12-3 or TRBV12-4 and TRBJ1-2; 7 bases match TRBD1. CDR3 length equals 14 residues. Germline trimming cut 5 bases from V and 2 bases from J; bases unmatched to any gene: 5. The CDR3 spells CASSPDRANYGYTF. DNA of the CDR3: TGTGCCAGCAGTCCCGACAGGGCGAACTATGGCTACACCTTC.